The subject of this entry is one T cell receptor beta chain. The data stem from a study of T cells in Graves' hyperthyroidism and ophthalmopathy. This CDR3 has 15 amino acids. Germline values: CDR1 MDHEN, CDR2 SYDVKM. The ends lost 7 bases at V and 4 bases at J; junction bases unmatched: 12. TCR beta CDR3 regions were amplified from RNA. A first-round RT-PCR of the TCR CDR3 used the HTBI primer set. TCRdb called the multiplex PCR reads again in MiXCR, with one record for every CDR3 protein. The data hold 410,000 or so distinct CDR3 sequences, with 14% to 15% observed a single time. The sample was blood. The chain recombines TRBV28 with TRBJ2-7; 8 nucleotides line up with TRBD1. This clonotype was sampled from a man aged 18 to 29 with Graves' ophthalmopathy. CDR3 sequence reads: CASTLHSTGVYEQYF. CDR3 nucleotide sequence: TGTGCCAGCACCCTACACTCGACAGGGGTGTACGAGCAGTACTTC.